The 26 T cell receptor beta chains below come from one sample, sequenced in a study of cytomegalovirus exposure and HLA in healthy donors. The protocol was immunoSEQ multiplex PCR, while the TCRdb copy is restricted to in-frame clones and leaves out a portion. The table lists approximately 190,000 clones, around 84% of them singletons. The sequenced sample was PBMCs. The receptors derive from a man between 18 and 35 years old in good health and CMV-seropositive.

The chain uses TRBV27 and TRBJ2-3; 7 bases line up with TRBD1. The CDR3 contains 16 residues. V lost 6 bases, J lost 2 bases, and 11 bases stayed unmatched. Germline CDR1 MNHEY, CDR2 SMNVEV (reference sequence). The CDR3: CASRQDRDSLTDTQYF. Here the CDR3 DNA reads TGTGCCAGCAGACAAGACCGGGACAGTCTCACAGATACGCAGTATTTT.

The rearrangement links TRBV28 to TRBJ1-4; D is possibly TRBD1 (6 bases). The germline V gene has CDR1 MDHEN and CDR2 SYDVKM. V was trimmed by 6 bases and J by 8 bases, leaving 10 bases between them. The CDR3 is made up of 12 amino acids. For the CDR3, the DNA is TGTGCCAGCAGGGGAGGGGGAGAAAAACTGTTTTTT. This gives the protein CASRGGGEKLFF. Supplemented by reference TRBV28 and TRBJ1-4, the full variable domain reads DVKVTQSSRYLVKRTGEKVFLECVQDMDHENMFWYRQDPGLGLRLIYFSYDVKMKEKGDIPEGYSVSREKKERFSLILESASTNQTSMYLCASRGGGEKLFFGSGTQLSVL.

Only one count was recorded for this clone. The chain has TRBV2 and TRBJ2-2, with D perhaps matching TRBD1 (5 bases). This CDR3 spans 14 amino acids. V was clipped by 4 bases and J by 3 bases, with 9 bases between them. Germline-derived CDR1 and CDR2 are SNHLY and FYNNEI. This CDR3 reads CASSGAGYTGELFF. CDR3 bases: TGTGCCAGCAGTGGGGCAGGGTACACCGGGGAGCTGTTTTTT.

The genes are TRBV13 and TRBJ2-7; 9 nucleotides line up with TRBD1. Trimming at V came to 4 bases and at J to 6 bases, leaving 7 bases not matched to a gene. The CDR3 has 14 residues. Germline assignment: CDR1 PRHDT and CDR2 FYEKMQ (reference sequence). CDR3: CASSSGTGSPEQYF. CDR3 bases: TGTGCCAGCAGCTCCGGGACAGGGTCTCCCGAGCAGTACTTC.

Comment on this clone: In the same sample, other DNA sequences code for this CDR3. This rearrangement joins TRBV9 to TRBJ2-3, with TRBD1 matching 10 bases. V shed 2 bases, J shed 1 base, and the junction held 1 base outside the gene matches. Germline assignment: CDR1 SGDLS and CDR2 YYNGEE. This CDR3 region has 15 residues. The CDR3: CASSVGTGGTDTQYF. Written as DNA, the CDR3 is TGTGCCAGCAGCGTCGGGACAGGGGGCACAGATACGCAGTATTTT.

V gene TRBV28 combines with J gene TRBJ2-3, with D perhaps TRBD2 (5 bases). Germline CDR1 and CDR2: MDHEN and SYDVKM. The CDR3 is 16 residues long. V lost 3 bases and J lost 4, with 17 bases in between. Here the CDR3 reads CASSLPEGALPDTQYF. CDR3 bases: TGTGCCAGCAGTTTGCCTGAGGGAGCATTGCCAGATACGCAGTATTTT.

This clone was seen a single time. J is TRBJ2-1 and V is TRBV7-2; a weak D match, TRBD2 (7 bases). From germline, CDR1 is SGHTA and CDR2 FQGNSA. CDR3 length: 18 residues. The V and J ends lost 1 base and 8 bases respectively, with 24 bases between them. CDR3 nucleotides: TGTGCCAGCAGCTTAGGGGGGAGGGGGGCCTCAGGGGCCGATGAGCAGTTCTTC. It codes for CASSLGGRGASGADEQFF.

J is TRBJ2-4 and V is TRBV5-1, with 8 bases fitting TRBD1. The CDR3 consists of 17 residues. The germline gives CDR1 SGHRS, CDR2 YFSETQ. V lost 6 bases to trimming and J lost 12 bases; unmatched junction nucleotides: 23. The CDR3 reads CASTRGQPGQARRAQYF. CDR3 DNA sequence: TGCGCCAGCACGCGAGGGCAACCGGGACAGGCCCGCCGGGCTCAGTACTTC.

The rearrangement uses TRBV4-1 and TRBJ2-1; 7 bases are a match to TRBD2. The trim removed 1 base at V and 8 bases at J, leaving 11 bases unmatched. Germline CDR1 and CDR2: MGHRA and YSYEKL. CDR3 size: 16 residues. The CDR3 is CASSQGTRALGDEQFF. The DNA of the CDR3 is TGCGCCAGCAGCCAAGGGACTAGAGCCCTTGGCGATGAGCAGTTCTTC.

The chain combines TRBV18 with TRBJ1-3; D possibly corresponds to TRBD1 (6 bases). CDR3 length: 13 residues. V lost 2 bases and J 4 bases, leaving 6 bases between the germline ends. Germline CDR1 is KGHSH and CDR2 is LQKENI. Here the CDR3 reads CASSPGGGNTIYF. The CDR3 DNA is TGTGCCAGCTCACCAGGGGGCGGAAACACCATATATTTT.

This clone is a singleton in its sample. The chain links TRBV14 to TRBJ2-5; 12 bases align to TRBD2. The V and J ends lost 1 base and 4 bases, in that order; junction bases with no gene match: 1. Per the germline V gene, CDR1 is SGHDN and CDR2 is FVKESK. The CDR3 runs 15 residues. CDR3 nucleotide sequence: TGTGCCAGCAGCCAAGTACTAGCGGGAGGAGAGACCCAGTACTTC. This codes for CASSQVLAGGETQYF.

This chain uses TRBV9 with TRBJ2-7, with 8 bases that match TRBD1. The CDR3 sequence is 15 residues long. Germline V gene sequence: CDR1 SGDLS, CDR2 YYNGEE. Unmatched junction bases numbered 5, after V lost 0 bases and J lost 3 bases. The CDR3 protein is CASSVGTGRSYEQYF. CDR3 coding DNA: TGTGCCAGCAGCGTAGGGACAGGGAGAAGCTACGAGCAGTACTTC.

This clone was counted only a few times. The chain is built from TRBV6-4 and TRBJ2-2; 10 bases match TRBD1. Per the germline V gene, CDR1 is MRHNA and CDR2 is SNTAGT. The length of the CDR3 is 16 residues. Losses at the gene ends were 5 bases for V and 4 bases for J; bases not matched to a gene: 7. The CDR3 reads CASSSTGGDGTGELFF. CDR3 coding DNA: TGTGCCAGCAGTTCGACAGGGGGCGACGGCACCGGGGAGCTGTTTTTT.

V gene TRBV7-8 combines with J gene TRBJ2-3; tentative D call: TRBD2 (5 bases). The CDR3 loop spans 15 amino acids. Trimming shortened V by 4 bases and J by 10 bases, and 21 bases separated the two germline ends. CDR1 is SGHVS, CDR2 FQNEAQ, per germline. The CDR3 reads CASSSGREGPGSQYF. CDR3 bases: TGTGCCAGCAGCTCCGGACGCGAGGGCCCCGGTTCGCAGTATTTT.

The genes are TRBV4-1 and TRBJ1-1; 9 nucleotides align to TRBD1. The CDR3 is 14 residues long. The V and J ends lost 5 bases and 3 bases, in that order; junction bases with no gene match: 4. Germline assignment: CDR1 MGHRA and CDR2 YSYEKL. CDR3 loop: CASSVRQGDTEAFF. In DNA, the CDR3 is TGCGCCAGCAGCGTGAGACAGGGGGACACTGAAGCTTTCTTT.

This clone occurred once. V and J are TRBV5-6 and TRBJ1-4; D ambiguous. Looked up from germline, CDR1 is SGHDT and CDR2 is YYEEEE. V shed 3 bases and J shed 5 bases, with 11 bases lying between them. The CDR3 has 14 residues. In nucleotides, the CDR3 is TGTGCCAGCAGCTCCCGAGGATTCAATGAAAAACTGTTTTTT. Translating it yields CASSSRGFNEKLFF.

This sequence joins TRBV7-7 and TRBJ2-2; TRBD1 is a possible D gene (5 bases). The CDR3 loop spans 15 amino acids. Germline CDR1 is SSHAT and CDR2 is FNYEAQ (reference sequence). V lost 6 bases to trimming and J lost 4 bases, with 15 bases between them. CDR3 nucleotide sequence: TGTGCCAGCAGTCCTCAGGGTTCTGGCACCGGGGAGCTGTTTTTT. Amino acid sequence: CASSPQGSGTGELFF. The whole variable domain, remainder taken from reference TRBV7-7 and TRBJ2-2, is GAGVSQSPRYKVTKRGQDVTLRCDPISSHATLYWYQQALGQGPEFLTYFNYEAQPDKSGLPSDRFSAERPEGSISTLTIQRTEQRDSAMYRCASSPQGSGTGELFFGEGSRLTVL.

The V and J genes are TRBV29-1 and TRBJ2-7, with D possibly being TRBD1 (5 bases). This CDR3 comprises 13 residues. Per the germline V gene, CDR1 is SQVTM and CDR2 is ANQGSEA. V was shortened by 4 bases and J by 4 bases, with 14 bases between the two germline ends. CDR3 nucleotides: TGCAGCGTTGCCCAGGGTAGGGGATACGAGCAGTACTTC. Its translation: CSVAQGRGYEQYF.

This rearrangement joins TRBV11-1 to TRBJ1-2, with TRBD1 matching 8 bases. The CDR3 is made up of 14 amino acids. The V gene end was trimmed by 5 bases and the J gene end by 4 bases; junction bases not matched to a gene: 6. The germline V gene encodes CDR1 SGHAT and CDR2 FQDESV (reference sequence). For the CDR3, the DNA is TGTGCCAGCAGCCCTCCGGGACAGGTCTATGGCTACACCTTC. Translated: CASSPPGQVYGYTF. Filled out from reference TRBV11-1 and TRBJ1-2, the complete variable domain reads EAEVAQSPRYKITEKSQAVAFWCDPISGHATLYWYRQILGQGPELLVQFQDESVVDDSQLPKDRFSAERLKGVDSTLKIQPAELGDSAMYLCASSPPGQVYGYTFGSGTRLTVV.

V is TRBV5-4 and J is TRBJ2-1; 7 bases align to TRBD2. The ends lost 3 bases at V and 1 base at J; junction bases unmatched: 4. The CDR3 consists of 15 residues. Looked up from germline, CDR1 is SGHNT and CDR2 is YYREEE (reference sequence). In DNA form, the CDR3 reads TGTGCCAGCAGCTCCGGACTAGATTCCTACAATGAGCAGTTCTTC. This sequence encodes CASSSGLDSYNEQFF.

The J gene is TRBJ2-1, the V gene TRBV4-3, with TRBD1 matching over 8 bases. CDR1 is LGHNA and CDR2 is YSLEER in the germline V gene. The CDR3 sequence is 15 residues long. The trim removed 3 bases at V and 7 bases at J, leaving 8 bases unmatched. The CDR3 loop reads CASSQEDRARNEQFF. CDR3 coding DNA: TGCGCCAGCAGCCAGGAGGACAGGGCCCGGAATGAGCAGTTCTTC.

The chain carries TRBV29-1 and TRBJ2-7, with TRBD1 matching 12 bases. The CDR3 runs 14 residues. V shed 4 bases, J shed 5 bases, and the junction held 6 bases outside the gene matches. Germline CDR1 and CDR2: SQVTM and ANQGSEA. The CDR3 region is CSVGGTGGLDEQYF. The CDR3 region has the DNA TGCAGCGTTGGGGGGACAGGGGGCTTGGACGAGCAGTACTTC.

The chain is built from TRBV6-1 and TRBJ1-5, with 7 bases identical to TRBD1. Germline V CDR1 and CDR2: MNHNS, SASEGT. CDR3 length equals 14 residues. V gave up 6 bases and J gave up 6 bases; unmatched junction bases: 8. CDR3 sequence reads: CASREGAEGQPQHF. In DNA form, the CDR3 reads TGTGCCAGCAGGGAGGGGGCTGAAGGTCAGCCCCAGCATTTT.

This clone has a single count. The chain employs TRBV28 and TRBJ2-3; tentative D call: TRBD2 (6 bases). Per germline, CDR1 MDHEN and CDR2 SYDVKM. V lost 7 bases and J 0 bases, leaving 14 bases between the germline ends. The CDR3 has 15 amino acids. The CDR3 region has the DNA TGTGCCAGCAAACCGACGGAGGGGAGCACAGATACGCAGTATTTT. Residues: CASKPTEGSTDTQYF. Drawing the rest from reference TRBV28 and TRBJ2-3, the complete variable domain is DVKVTQSSRYLVKRTGEKVFLECVQDMDHENMFWYRQDPGLGLRLIYFSYDVKMKEKGDIPEGYSVSREKKERFSLILESASTNQTSMYLCASKPTEGSTDTQYFGPGTRLTVL.

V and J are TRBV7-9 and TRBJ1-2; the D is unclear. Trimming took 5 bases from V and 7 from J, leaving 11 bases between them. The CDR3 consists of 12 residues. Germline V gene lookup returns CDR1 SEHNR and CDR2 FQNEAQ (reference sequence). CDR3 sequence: CASSPLGSGYTF. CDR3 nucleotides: TGTGCCAGCAGCCCCCTGGGGAGTGGCTACACCTTC.

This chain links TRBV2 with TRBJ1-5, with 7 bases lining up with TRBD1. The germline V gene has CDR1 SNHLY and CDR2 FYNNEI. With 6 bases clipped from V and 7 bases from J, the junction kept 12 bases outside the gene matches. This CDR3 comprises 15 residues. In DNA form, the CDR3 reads TGTGCCAGCAGCTACGACAGGGCCCCCGGGCAGCCCCAGCATTTT. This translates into CASSYDRAPGQPQHF.